The 29 T cell receptor beta chains given below trace back to one sample, sequenced in a study of regulatory T cells in long-lasting Graves disease. Time point reported: newly diagnosed GD, antithyroid drugs for less than 3 months. After RNA was extracted from PBMCs, the TCR library was made from it. Sequencing libraries for TCR beta were prepared with iRepertoire HTBI primers and Arm-PCR of CDR3 regions. From the multiplex PCR reads, TCRdb called clonotypes with MiXCR, one entry per CDR3 protein. The sample records around 250,000 distinct CDR3 sequences, about 17% being singletons. Sequencing was performed on peripheral blood mononuclear cells (PBMCs), taken at new diagnosis, from a patient treated with antithyroid drugs. These receptors originate from a female donor with Graves disease.

The sample holds many counts of this clonotype. The junction departs from germline at one end; a sequencing error may be responsible. This rearrangement joins TRBV2 to TRBJ1-1; D ambiguous. Per germline, CDR1 SNHLY and CDR2 FYNNEI. CDR3 size: 14 residues. This CDR3 is CANSVARFNTEAFF. In DNA, the CDR3 is TGTGCCAACAGTGTTGCGCGGTTTAACACTGAAGCTTTCTTT. Combining the CDR3 with reference TRBV2 and TRBJ1-1 gives the whole variable domain EPEVTQTPSHQVTQMGQEVILRCVPISNHLYFYWYRQILGQKVEFLVSFYNNEISEKSEIFDDQFSVERPDGSNFTLKIRSTKLEDSAMYFCANSVARFNTEAFFGQGTRLTVV.

The genes are TRBV20-1 and TRBJ2-3; either TRBD1 or TRBD2 may supply D (5 bases each). V shed 3 bases and J shed 4 bases, with 8 bases lying between them. The germline V gene encodes CDR1 DFQATT and CDR2 SNEGSKA (reference sequence). The CDR3 has 12 residues. The chain's CDR3 is CSARTAADTQYF. DNA for the CDR3: TGCAGTGCTAGGACAGCGGCAGATACGCAGTATTTT.

Many counts were recorded for this clonotype. V gene TRBV10-2 combines with J gene TRBJ2-3, with 10 bases aligning to TRBD2. Germline V gene data show CDR1 as WSHSY and CDR2 as SAAADI. With V trimmed by 7 bases and J by 3 bases, 4 bases remained unmatched. The CDR3 extends over 14 amino acids. The CDR3 bases are TGCGCCAGCACGAGCGGGAGGGCGACAGATACGCAGTATTTT. This encodes CASTSGRATDTQYF.

The table lists this clonotype with many counts. The V and J genes are TRBV19 and TRBJ2-2, with 8 bases that match TRBD1. Trimming cost V 5 bases and J 6 bases; bases outside gene matches: 5. The CDR3 length is 14 residues. Germline V CDR1 and CDR2: LNHDA, SQIVND (reference sequence). The CDR3 bases are TGTGCCAGTAGTCAACAGGGGGAGGCCGGGGAGCTGTTTTTT. Translated, it gives CASSQQGEAGELFF.

In this sample, this clonotype turned up many times. The rearrangement uses TRBV18 and TRBJ1-4; 9 bases line up with TRBD1. V gave up 3 bases and J gave up 5 bases; unmatched junction bases: 1. Looked up from germline, CDR1 is KGHSH and CDR2 is LQKENI. The CDR3 contains 14 residues. The CDR3 loop is CASSPDRGNEKLFF. The CDR3 DNA follows: TGTGCCAGCTCACCGGACAGGGGCAATGAAAAACTGTTTTTT.

This clonotype was counted ten times or more. The rearrangement links TRBV7-3 to TRBJ2-1; a weak D match, TRBD2 (5 bases). The CDR3 consists of 18 residues. Germline V gives CDR1 SGHTA, CDR2 FQGTGA. Trimming cost V 5 bases and J 6 bases, with 26 bases left between them. In DNA, the CDR3 is TGTGCCAGCAGCACCTTAGCGAACGGCCCATCTTTTGGCAATGAGCAGTTCTTC. This translates into CASSTLANGPSFGNEQFF.

This clonotype was seen at least ten times. The chain combines TRBV3-1 with TRBJ2-1; no clear D gene. The length of the CDR3 is 13 residues. Germline values: CDR1 LGHDT, CDR2 YNNKEL (reference sequence). Trimming left V 1 base short and J 6 bases short, with 7 bases between. CDR3 in DNA: TGTGCCAGCAGCCAAGTCTTCCGCAATGAGCAGTTCTTC. It encodes CASSQVFRNEQFF.

This clonotype was picked up a small number of times. The gene calls are TRBV9 and TRBJ2-1; 14 bases are shared with TRBD2. Germline V CDR1 and CDR2: SGDLS, YYNGEE. This CDR3 comprises 20 residues. Trimming cost V 2 bases and J 2 bases; bases outside gene matches: 12. CDR3 amino acids: CASSVRLAGGLSPTYNEQFF. The CDR3 region has the DNA TGTGCCAGCAGCGTGAGACTAGCGGGAGGGCTTTCCCCAACCTACAATGAGCAGTTCTTC.

Ten or more counts support this clonotype. This chain joins TRBV2 and TRBJ2-4, with 10 nucleotides matching TRBD1. V gave up 6 bases and J gave up 6 bases; unmatched junction bases: 2. The CDR3 totals 13 residues. Germline assignment: CDR1 SNHLY and CDR2 FYNNEI. DNA for the CDR3: TGTGCCAGCAGCCGGACAGGGGGAAACATTCAGTACTTC. This gives the protein CASSRTGGNIQYF.

This clonotype has at least ten counts. The chain employs TRBV19 and TRBJ1-1; D is ambiguous. Germline V gene lookup returns CDR1 LNHDA and CDR2 SQIVND (reference sequence). V was cut by 7 bases and J by 1 base, with 13 bases left in between. The CDR3 contains 14 residues. The DNA of the CDR3 is TGTGCCAGTACCCAAGGGCGCGCGAACACTGAAGCTTTCTTT. This sequence encodes CASTQGRANTEAFF. Looking up the rest from reference TRBV19 and TRBJ1-1 gives the full variable domain: DGGITQSPKYLFRKEGQNVTLSCEQNLNHDAMYWYRQDPGQGLRLIYYSQIVNDFQKGDIAEGYSVSREKKESFPLTVTSAQKNPTAFYLCASTQGRANTEAFFGQGTRLTVV.

The sample holds many counts of this clonotype. V is TRBV28 and J is TRBJ2-1; tentative D call: TRBD1 (5 bases). V lost 5 bases, J lost 11 bases, and 19 bases lay in between. CDR1 is MDHEN, CDR2 SYDVKM, per germline. This CDR3 is 14 amino acids long. In DNA, the CDR3 is TGTGCCAGCAGTCCAGGGTCCCGAGACCCAAAGCAGTTCTTC. Translation gives CASSPGSRDPKQFF.

This clonotype came up many times. The chain employs TRBV20-1 and TRBJ2-5, with unresolved D. Between the trimmed V and J ends, which lost 6 bases and 1 base, there was a span of 12 bases. This CDR3 region has 13 residues. In germline, CDR1 is DFQATT, CDR2 SNEGSKA (reference sequence). This CDR3 reads CSAGAPRQETQYF. The CDR3 DNA follows: TGCAGTGCGGGTGCTCCGCGCCAAGAGACCCAGTACTTC.

This clonotype showed up many times. The chain links TRBV5-1 to TRBJ2-7, with 9 bases aligning to TRBD2. This CDR3 region has 15 residues. Germline CDR1 reads SGHRS; CDR2 reads YFSETQ. V lost 4 bases, J lost 0 bases, and 5 bases stayed unmatched. CDR3 DNA: TGCGCCAGCAGCCCGACTAGCGGTAGCTCCTACGAGCAGTACTTC. Encoded protein: CASSPTSGSSYEQYF.

This clonotype showed up many times. The rearrangement links TRBV12-3 or TRBV12-4 to TRBJ2-1; 7 bases line up with TRBD1. The junction had 16 bases not matched to a gene; V was cut back by 6 bases and J by 5 bases. This CDR3 has 17 amino acids. This CDR3 is CASSTFPITGTDNEQFF. In DNA, the CDR3 is TGTGCCAGCAGCACTTTTCCCATTACCGGGACAGACAATGAGCAGTTCTTC.

This clonotype was found a few times. This chain links TRBV18 with TRBJ2-1; 13 bases line up with TRBD2. CDR1 KGHSH and CDR2 LQKENI come from the germline V gene. The CDR3 is 15 amino acids. V was pared by 8 bases and J by 6 bases, with 7 bases of the junction left unmatched. The CDR3 DNA follows: TGTGCCAGCCAGAGAGGGACTAGCGGGACCAATGAGCAGTTCTTC. Translating it yields CASQRGTSGTNEQFF. Full variable domain (rest looked up from reference TRBV18 and TRBJ2-1): NAGVMQNPRHLVRRRGQEARLRCSPMKGHSHVYWYRQLPEEGLKFMVYLQKENIIDESGMPKERFSAEFPKEGPSILRIQQVVRGDSAAYFCASQRGTSGTNEQFFGPGTRLTVL.

The chain couples TRBV6-5 to TRBJ2-3; tentatively, D is TRBD2 (6 bases). V was shortened by 1 base and J by 1 base, with 18 bases between the two germline ends. This CDR3 has 18 amino acids. Germline V gives CDR1 MNHEY, CDR2 SVGAGI. CDR3 loop: CASSYWPGDPAGTDTQYF. The CDR3 DNA sequence: TGTGCCAGCAGTTACTGGCCGGGAGACCCGGCGGGCACAGATACGCAGTATTTT.

This clonotype was detected many times. This chain links TRBV11-3 with TRBJ2-3; perhaps TRBD1 as D (5 bases). Germline assignment: CDR1 SGHNT and CDR2 YENEEA. The CDR3 runs to 15 residues. With 7 bases removed from V and 2 bases from J, the gap between germline ends came to 16 bases. As DNA, the CDR3 is TGTGCCAGCACCCCATCGGACAAGTACACAGATACGCAGTATTTT. This sequence encodes CASTPSDKYTDTQYF.

This clonotype was recorded many times. The chain carries TRBV12-3 or TRBV12-4 and TRBJ2-3; TRBD2 matches at 8 bases. With 4 bases clipped from V and 2 bases from J, the junction kept 8 bases outside the gene matches. This CDR3 comprises 16 residues. The CDR3 nucleotides read TGTGCCAGCAGTTCAAGACTAGCGCGGGTCACAGATACGCAGTATTTT. Protein sequence: CASSSRLARVTDTQYF.

On this clonotype: It is likely a read error: a sequence one base away is far more abundant. This chain joins TRBV3-1 and TRBJ2-7; TRBD2 agrees at 8 bases. The CDR3 loop spans 18 amino acids. Germline assignment: CDR1 LGHDT and CDR2 YNNKEL (reference sequence). J lost 7 bases, V lost 0 bases, and 17 bases had no gene match. CDR3 in amino acids: CASSQDVVAGLSYNEQYF. In nucleotides, the CDR3 is TGTGCCAGCAGCCAAGACGTTGTAGCGGGGCTCTCCTACAATGAGCAGTACTTC.

This chain connects TRBV29-1 to TRBJ2-7; D is ambiguous. Germline CDR1 reads SQVTM; CDR2 reads ANQGSEA. Deletions cut 4 bases from V and 3 bases from J, with 13 bases between. This CDR3 spans 13 amino acids. Here the CDR3 reads CSVVSPPRYEQYF. DNA of the CDR3: TGCAGCGTTGTCAGCCCCCCACGCTACGAGCAGTACTTC.

This clonotype was detected only a few times. This chain uses TRBV19 with TRBJ2-1; D might be TRBD1 or TRBD2, each matching 6 bases. The CDR3 sequence is 14 residues long. V dropped 4 bases and J dropped 6 bases, with 13 bases sitting between them. CDR1 LNHDA and CDR2 SQIVND come from the germline V gene (reference sequence). CDR3 sequence reads: CASSRGRGSNEQFF. CDR3 DNA: TGTGCCAGTAGTAGGGGGCGGGGCTCCAATGAGCAGTTCTTC.

In its sample, this clonotype was seen many times. CDR3 coding DNA: TGTGCCAGCTCAGGCGACAGGGGGGGCGAGCAGTACTTC. Residues: CASSGDRGGEQYF. V and J are TRBV18 and TRBJ2-7; 9 nucleotides agree with TRBD1. The germline CDR1 and CDR2 sequences are KGHSH and LQKENI. This CDR3 has 13 amino acids. J gave up 6 bases and V 5 bases, and 5 bases lay outside the gene matches.

This clonotype was observed many times. The rearrangement links TRBV27 to TRBJ2-1; D may be TRBD1 (5 bases). The V end was cut by 6 bases, the J end by 4 bases, with 7 bases between. The germline V gene has CDR1 MNHEY and CDR2 SMNVEV (reference sequence). This CDR3 comprises 12 residues. In nucleotides, the CDR3 is TGTGCCAGCAGAGGACAATACAATGAGCAGTTCTTC. Translation: CASRGQYNEQFF.

This clonotype was picked up many times. The V gene is TRBV28, the J gene TRBJ1-1; a possible D gene is TRBD1 (6 bases). Germline V gene lookup returns CDR1 MDHEN and CDR2 SYDVKM. This CDR3 has 15 residues. V was pared by 7 bases and J by 8 bases, with 23 bases between. CDR3 loop: CASTTEGGLIVEAFF. The CDR3 DNA reads TGTGCCAGCACCACGGAGGGGGGTTTAATAGTAGAAGCTTTCTTT.

On this clonotype: A much larger clone sits a single nucleotide away, making a read error possible. The CDR3 end shows no conserved phenylalanine or tryptophan, and so a read error is likely. The V gene is TRBV5-1, the J gene TRBJ1-1; D unclear. The V gene lost 1 base and the J gene lost 4 bases, with 11 bases spanning the gap. Germline V gene sequence: CDR1 SGHRS, CDR2 YFSETQ. The CDR3 is 14 residues long. As DNA, the CDR3 is TGCGCCAGCAGCTTGTTTCCAGCCTCCACTGAAGCTTTCTCT. Translation: CASSLFPASTEAFS.

The sample holds a few counts of this clonotype. V gene TRBV20-1 combines with J gene TRBJ2-7, with TRBD1 identical over 8 bases. The J segment lost 2 bases and the V segment lost 0 bases, leaving 6 bases of the junction unmatched. The CDR3 totals 15 residues. Germline V gene sequence: CDR1 DFQATT, CDR2 SNEGSKA (reference sequence). The CDR3 sequence: CSAREPGQATYEQYF. The CDR3 DNA follows: TGCAGTGCTAGAGAGCCGGGACAGGCAACCTACGAGCAGTACTTC.

V and J are TRBV28 and TRBJ2-7; 7 bases agree with TRBD2. J lost 3 bases, V lost 5 bases, and 4 bases had no gene match. The CDR3 is 13 residues long. Germline CDR1 MDHEN, CDR2 SYDVKM. CDR3 nucleotides: TGTGCCAGCAGTAACCGGGACTACTACGAGCAGTACTTC. Protein: CASSNRDYYEQYF.

Ten or more counts support this clonotype. The V gene is TRBV5-1, the J gene TRBJ2-1; 11 bases map to TRBD1. Per the germline V gene, CDR1 is SGHRS and CDR2 is YFSETQ. The V and J ends lost 7 bases and 5 bases, in that order; junction bases with no gene match: 5. The CDR3 runs 14 residues. CDR3 coding DNA: TGCGCCAGCTCAGGACAGGGGGCTCACAATGAGCAGTTCTTC. Its translation: CASSGQGAHNEQFF.

This clonotype was observed at least ten times. The chain uses TRBV3-1 and TRBJ1-5; D is unclear. V was pared by 3 bases and J by 5 bases, with 8 bases between. This CDR3 has 13 residues. The germline CDR1 and CDR2 sequences are LGHDT and YNNKEL (reference sequence). This CDR3 is CASSQTLDQPQHF. In DNA, the CDR3 is TGTGCCAGCAGCCAGACACTGGATCAGCCCCAGCATTTT.